This paragraph covers one TCR beta chain sequence. Its target is not known. Treatment was busulfan-fludarabine conditioning, a marrow graft, and cyclophosphamide on days +3 and +4. Sequenced by immunoSEQ multiplex PCR; TCRdb stores in-frame clones only, minus some. In the table there are 17,000 or so clones, 75% to 80% of which are singletons. The data originate from a study of T cells after posttransplantation cyclophosphamide. The CDR3 is 11 amino acids. The V gene's germline CDR1 is SGDLS and CDR2 YYNGEE. The ends were cut back, 3 bases at V and 10 bases at J, with 9 bases in the middle. Findings of the study overall: Donor-recipient repertoire similarity was low at 1-2 months, rising over year one. TRB clonality was highly associated with recipient CMV seropositivity and reactivation. Skin or GI-infiltrating T cells shared few TRB sequences with blood.

The sequenced sample was CD8+ T cells sorted from PBMCs, obtained around 2,000 days after a stem cell transplant with posttransplant cyclophosphamide. The chain couples TRBV9 to TRBJ2-3, with D perhaps TRBD2 (5 bases). The clonotype comes from a female patient aged 40 to 55 who received an allogeneic stem cell transplant from a related donor, was CMV-positive, and had no GVHD. Some T cells may possibly be graft donor cells. CDR3 region: CASSDAGAQYF. CDR3 DNA sequence: TGTGCCAGCAGCGATGCCGGGGCGCAGTATTTT.